The rows below give T cell receptor beta chains drawn from one sample of a study of T cell responses to AZD1222 COVID-19 vaccine. Here immunoSEQ multiplex PCR was the method, and the copy in TCRdb shows in-frame clones only, minus some. The sample yields 90,000 to 150,000 clones, about 85% seen once. The specimen was peripheral blood, collected on day 0 of AZD1222 vaccination. Receptor source: an adult in good health. The CDR3 runs from the conserved cysteine through the conserved F or W. Each record gives: D gene, clone size, J gene, V gene, CDR3 protein, CDR3 DNA. D genes are given only for firm matches. Size is stated for part of the rows, as once, few or many counts, or as a class when the clone is expanded.

d_gene: TRBD1
abundance: .
j_gene: TRBJ1-1
v_gene: TRBV5-1
CDR3aa: CASSPDTGTVNTEAFF
CDR3nt: TGCGCCAGCAGCCCCGATACCGGGACAGTGAACACTGAAGCTTTCTTT

d_gene: .
abundance: .
j_gene: TRBJ2-1
v_gene: TRBV19
CDR3aa: CATAGALPNEQFF
CDR3nt: TGTGCTACCGCGGGGGCGCTCCCCAATGAGCAGTTCTTC

d_gene: TRBD2
abundance: few
j_gene: TRBJ2-3
v_gene: TRBV6-4
CDR3aa: CASSETSGGGDTQYF
CDR3nt: TGTGCCAGCAGTGAGACTAGCGGGGGAGGAGATACGCAGTATTTT

d_gene: TRBD2
abundance: .
j_gene: TRBJ2-3
v_gene: TRBV7-9
CDR3aa: CASSPGLPTTDTQYF
CDR3nt: TGTGCCAGCAGCCCGGGACTACCGACCACAGATACGCAGTATTTT

d_gene: .
abundance: .
j_gene: TRBJ2-7
v_gene: TRBV7-9
CDR3aa: CASSLGTREQYF
CDR3nt: TGTGCCAGCAGCCTTGGGACACGCGAGCAGTACTTC

d_gene: .
abundance: .
j_gene: TRBJ1-6
v_gene: TRBV28
CDR3aa: CASIGGNSPLHF
CDR3nt: TGTGCCAGCATCGGGGGCAATTCACCCCTCCACTTT

d_gene: .
abundance: .
j_gene: TRBJ2-4
v_gene: TRBV21-1
CDR3aa: CASSNGRDSGAKNIQYF
CDR3nt: TGTGCCAGCAGCAATGGCCGGGACAGTGGGGCCAAAAACATTCAGTACTTC

d_gene: .
abundance: .
j_gene: TRBJ2-3
v_gene: TRBV24-1
CDR3aa: CATSDLWGDPSSTDTQYF
CDR3nt: TGTGCCACCAGTGATTTGTGGGGGGACCCATCTAGCACAGATACGCAGTATTTT

d_gene: .
abundance: .
j_gene: TRBJ1-1
v_gene: TRBV28
CDR3aa: CASSPQTEAFF
CDR3nt: TGTGCCAGCAGCCCACAAACTGAAGCTTTCTTT

d_gene: .
abundance: .
j_gene: TRBJ2-7
v_gene: TRBV2
CDR3aa: CASSELRAYEQYF
CDR3nt: TGTGCCAGCAGTGAACTAAGAGCCTACGAGCAGTACTTC

d_gene: .
abundance: .
j_gene: TRBJ1-2
v_gene: TRBV19
CDR3aa: CASSIPSTASYGYTF
CDR3nt: TGTGCCAGTAGTATACCCTCGACAGCTAGCTATGGCTACACCTTC

d_gene: .
abundance: .
j_gene: TRBJ1-5
v_gene: TRBV6-6
CDR3aa: CASSSRNSNQPQHF
CDR3nt: TGTGCCAGCAGTAGCAGGAATAGCAATCAGCCCCAGCATTTT

d_gene: .
abundance: .
j_gene: TRBJ1-4
v_gene: TRBV12-3/TRBV12-4
CDR3aa: CASSTDDEKLFF
CDR3nt: TGTGCCAGCAGCACGGACGACGAAAAACTGTTTTTT

d_gene: .
abundance: .
j_gene: TRBJ1-6
v_gene: TRBV21-1
CDR3aa: CASSPYSDSPLHF
CDR3nt: TGTGCCAGCAGCCCATACAGCGATTCACCCCTCCACTTT

d_gene: .
abundance: .
j_gene: TRBJ1-2
v_gene: TRBV3-1/TRBV3-2
CDR3aa: CASSLRVLYGYTF
CDR3nt: TGTGCCAGCAGCCTACGGGTCTTATATGGCTACACCTTC

d_gene: TRBD1
abundance: .
j_gene: TRBJ1-1
v_gene: TRBV24-1
CDR3aa: CATSDLRTGGHIEAFF
CDR3nt: TGTGCCACCAGTGATTTAAGGACAGGGGGCCACATTGAAGCTTTCTTT

d_gene: .
abundance: .
j_gene: TRBJ2-3
v_gene: TRBV6-4
CDR3aa: CASSEEQHTDTQYF
CDR3nt: TGTGCCAGCAGTGAGGAACAACACACAGATACGCAGTATTTT

d_gene: .
abundance: .
j_gene: TRBJ1-4
v_gene: TRBV27
CDR3aa: CASSLQGFGWEKLFF
CDR3nt: TGTGCCAGCAGTCTACAGGGTTTCGGGTGGGAAAAACTGTTTTTT

d_gene: .
abundance: .
j_gene: TRBJ2-2
v_gene: TRBV7-2
CDR3aa: CASSLFARGVANTGELFF
CDR3nt: TGTGCCAGCAGCTTGTTTGCTCGAGGGGTCGCGAACACCGGGGAGCTGTTTTTT

d_gene: .
abundance: .
j_gene: TRBJ1-5
v_gene: TRBV21-1
CDR3aa: CASSKKGTDSDSNQPQHF
CDR3nt: TGTGCCAGCAGCAAGAAGGGGACGGATTCGGATAGCAATCAGCCCCAGCATTTT

d_gene: .
abundance: .
j_gene: TRBJ2-1
v_gene: TRBV4-3
CDR3aa: CASSQDEDRGPKFF
CDR3nt: TGCGCCAGCAGCCAAGATGAGGACCGCGGACCTAAGTTCTTC

d_gene: TRBD1
abundance: .
j_gene: TRBJ1-1
v_gene: TRBV19
CDR3aa: CASSPGGQGAPNTEAFF
CDR3nt: TGTGCCAGTAGCCCGGGGGGACAGGGGGCTCCCAACACTGAAGCTTTCTTT

d_gene: .
abundance: .
j_gene: TRBJ1-5
v_gene: TRBV12-3/TRBV12-4
CDR3aa: CASSTTVNQPQHF
CDR3nt: TGTGCCAGCAGTACGACAGTAAACCAGCCCCAGCATTTT

d_gene: .
abundance: .
j_gene: TRBJ1-6
v_gene: TRBV5-8
CDR3aa: CASSLGVGGPLHF
CDR3nt: TGTGCCAGCAGCTTGGGCGTCGGGGGGCCCCTCCACTTT

d_gene: .
abundance: .
j_gene: TRBJ2-2
v_gene: TRBV28
CDR3aa: CASSLLGHANTGELFF
CDR3nt: TGTGCCAGCAGTTTGTTGGGGCACGCGAACACCGGGGAGCTGTTTTTT

d_gene: TRBD2
abundance: .
j_gene: TRBJ2-1
v_gene: TRBV16
CDR3aa: CASSPGLAGGDNEQFF
CDR3nt: TGTGCCAGCAGCCCGGGACTAGCGGGGGGCGACAATGAGCAGTTCTTC

d_gene: .
abundance: .
j_gene: TRBJ1-1
v_gene: TRBV19
CDR3aa: CASSTTENTEAFF
CDR3nt: TGTGCCAGTAGTACTACAGAGAACACTGAAGCTTTCTTT

d_gene: .
abundance: .
j_gene: TRBJ1-5
v_gene: TRBV21-1
CDR3aa: CASSKVGWDRNYSNQPQHF
CDR3nt: TGTGCCAGCAGCAAAGTCGGGTGGGACAGAAACTATAGCAATCAGCCCCAGCATTTT

d_gene: TRBD1
abundance: .
j_gene: TRBJ1-6
v_gene: TRBV5-5
CDR3aa: CASTLGQGDSPLHF
CDR3nt: TGTGCCAGTACCCTGGGACAGGGAGATTCACCCCTCCACTTT

d_gene: .
abundance: .
j_gene: TRBJ1-6
v_gene: TRBV27
CDR3aa: CASSEAGGVNSPLHF
CDR3nt: TGTGCCAGCAGTGAAGCGGGAGGTGTTAATTCACCCCTCCACTTT

d_gene: TRBD1
abundance: .
j_gene: TRBJ2-6
v_gene: TRBV28
CDR3aa: CASTPRQGLVSGANVLTF
CDR3nt: TGTGCCAGCACACCTAGACAGGGGTTGGTGTCTGGGGCCAACGTCCTGACTTTC

d_gene: .
abundance: .
j_gene: TRBJ2-7
v_gene: TRBV5-4
CDR3aa: CATQLPGLQEQYF
CDR3nt: TGTGCCACCCAACTTCCGGGACTGCAGGAGCAGTACTTC

d_gene: TRBD1
abundance: .
j_gene: TRBJ2-2
v_gene: TRBV10-2
CDR3aa: CASRTGTGDTGELFF
CDR3nt: TGCGCCAGCCGAACCGGGACAGGGGACACCGGGGAGCTGTTTTTT

d_gene: .
abundance: .
j_gene: TRBJ2-2
v_gene: TRBV7-9
CDR3aa: CAGRGSTGELFF
CDR3nt: TGTGCCGGCCGAGGGAGTACCGGGGAGCTGTTTTTT

d_gene: .
abundance: .
j_gene: TRBJ1-2
v_gene: TRBV5-1
CDR3aa: CASSSRVWGGYTF
CDR3nt: TGCGCCAGCAGCTCCAGGGTATGGGGTGGCTACACCTTC

d_gene: .
abundance: .
j_gene: TRBJ2-1
v_gene: TRBV9
CDR3aa: CASSVVSEQFF
CDR3nt: TGTGCCAGCAGCGTAGTGAGTGAGCAGTTCTTC

d_gene: TRBD1
abundance: .
j_gene: TRBJ1-4
v_gene: TRBV7-6
CDR3aa: CASSLAVGTGLNEKLFF
CDR3nt: TGTGCCAGCAGCTTAGCCGTGGGGACAGGACTAAATGAAAAACTGTTTTTT

d_gene: .
abundance: .
j_gene: TRBJ2-7
v_gene: TRBV5-1
CDR3aa: CASSLSWGFSSYEQYF
CDR3nt: TGCGCCAGCAGCTTGTCGTGGGGCTTTAGTTCCTACGAGCAGTACTTC

d_gene: .
abundance: .
j_gene: TRBJ1-1
v_gene: TRBV2
CDR3aa: CARPRKPYTEAFF
CDR3nt: TGTGCCCGGCCCAGGAAGCCTTACACTGAAGCTTTCTTT

d_gene: .
abundance: .
j_gene: TRBJ1-1
v_gene: TRBV25-1
CDR3aa: CASSNKGNTEAFF
CDR3nt: TGTGCCAGCAGTAACAAGGGTAACACTGAAGCTTTCTTT

d_gene: .
abundance: once
j_gene: TRBJ2-5
v_gene: TRBV7-9
CDR3aa: CASSAQGQETQYF
CDR3nt: TGTGCCAGCAGCGCCCAGGGACAAGAGACCCAGTACTTC

d_gene: .
abundance: few
j_gene: TRBJ1-3
v_gene: TRBV7-8
CDR3aa: CASSLYPGTSYSGNTIYF
CDR3nt: TGTGCCAGCAGCTTATACCCAGGGACCAGTTACTCTGGAAACACCATATATTTT

d_gene: TRBD1
abundance: .
j_gene: TRBJ2-3
v_gene: TRBV7-9
CDR3aa: CASSPGQGFTDTQYF
CDR3nt: TGTGCCAGCAGCCCGGGACAGGGGTTCACAGATACGCAGTATTTT

d_gene: TRBD2
abundance: .
j_gene: TRBJ2-5
v_gene: TRBV11-3
CDR3aa: CASSLGLAGIKTQYF
CDR3nt: TGTGCCAGCAGCTTAGGACTAGCGGGGATTAAGACCCAGTACTTC

d_gene: .
abundance: .
j_gene: TRBJ1-1
v_gene: TRBV10-3
CDR3aa: CAIRGDKNTEAFF
CDR3nt: TGTGCCATCAGGGGGGACAAGAACACTGAAGCTTTCTTT

d_gene: .
abundance: .
j_gene: TRBJ2-1
v_gene: TRBV20-1
CDR3aa: CSARGTEQFF
CDR3nt: TGCAGTGCTAGAGGTACTGAGCAGTTCTTC

d_gene: TRBD2
abundance: .
j_gene: TRBJ2-1
v_gene: TRBV7-6
CDR3aa: CASSPTSGGVYNEQFF
CDR3nt: TGTGCCAGCAGCCCAACTAGCGGGGGGGTTTACAATGAGCAGTTCTTC

d_gene: .
abundance: .
j_gene: TRBJ2-2
v_gene: TRBV5-6
CDR3aa: CASSLAPINTGELFF
CDR3nt: TGTGCCAGCAGCTTGGCCCCGATAAACACCGGGGAGCTGTTTTTT

d_gene: TRBD2
abundance: .
j_gene: TRBJ2-2
v_gene: TRBV9
CDR3aa: CASSVAGGANTGELFF
CDR3nt: TGTGCCAGCAGCGTAGCCGGGGGGGCGAACACCGGGGAGCTGTTTTTT

d_gene: TRBD2
abundance: .
j_gene: TRBJ2-2
v_gene: TRBV27
CDR3aa: CASSLSSGGIANTGELFF
CDR3nt: TGTGCCAGCAGTTTATCAAGCGGGGGGATCGCGAACACCGGGGAGCTGTTTTTT

d_gene: .
abundance: .
j_gene: TRBJ1-1
v_gene: TRBV3-1/TRBV3-2
CDR3aa: CASSQRTVRDEAFF
CDR3nt: TGTGCCAGCAGCCAAAGGACAGTGAGGGATGAAGCTTTCTTT

d_gene: .
abundance: .
j_gene: TRBJ2-3
v_gene: TRBV28
CDR3aa: CASSFIRGSFTDTQYF
CDR3nt: TGTGCCAGCAGTTTCATCCGGGGCTCGTTCACAGATACGCAGTATTTT

d_gene: .
abundance: once
j_gene: TRBJ2-1
v_gene: TRBV11-1
CDR3aa: CASSFSAGAAVVEQFF
CDR3nt: TGTGCCAGCAGCTTCTCCGCGGGGGCCGCGGTTGTTGAGCAGTTCTTC

d_gene: .
abundance: .
j_gene: TRBJ2-3
v_gene: TRBV11-3
CDR3aa: CASSFSRVTDTQYF
CDR3nt: TGTGCCAGCAGCTTCTCCAGGGTCACAGATACGCAGTATTTT

d_gene: TRBD1
abundance: .
j_gene: TRBJ2-1
v_gene: TRBV7-2
CDR3aa: CASSLLTGAEQFF
CDR3nt: TGTGCCAGCAGCTTACTGACAGGGGCCGAGCAGTTCTTC

d_gene: .
abundance: .
j_gene: TRBJ2-7
v_gene: TRBV30
CDR3aa: CAWDKSYEQYF
CDR3nt: TGTGCCTGGGACAAGTCCTACGAGCAGTACTTC